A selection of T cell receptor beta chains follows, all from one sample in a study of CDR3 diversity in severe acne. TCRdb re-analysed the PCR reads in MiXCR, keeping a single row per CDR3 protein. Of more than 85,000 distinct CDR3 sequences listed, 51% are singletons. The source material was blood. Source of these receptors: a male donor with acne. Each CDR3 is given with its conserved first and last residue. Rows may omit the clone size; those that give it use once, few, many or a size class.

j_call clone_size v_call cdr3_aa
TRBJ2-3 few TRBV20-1 CSAIGGTGRVTDTQYF
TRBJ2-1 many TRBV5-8 CASSFRTSGTYNEQFF
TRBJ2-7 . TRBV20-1 CSVQTSASYEQYF
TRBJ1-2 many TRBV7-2 CASSQRRTNYGYTF
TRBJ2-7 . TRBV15 CATSRRWGSGYEQYF
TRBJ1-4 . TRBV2 CASRRGKLFF
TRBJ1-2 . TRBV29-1 CSVEEAGKTNYGYTF
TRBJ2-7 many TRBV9 CASSPSGSDSYEQYF
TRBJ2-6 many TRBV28 CASSPPEISGANVLTF
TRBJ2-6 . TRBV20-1 CSARVLAGGYSGANVLTF
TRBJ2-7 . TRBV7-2 CASSRRGGAEQYF
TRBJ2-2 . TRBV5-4 CASSLSSGRGGELFF
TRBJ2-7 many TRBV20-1 CSVGSGKYKRVYEQYF
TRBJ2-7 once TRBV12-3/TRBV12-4 CASSSALGTSQTYEQYF
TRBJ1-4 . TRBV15 CATSIPGDTTNEKLFF
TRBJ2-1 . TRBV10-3 CAISPPCKDRGDNEQFF
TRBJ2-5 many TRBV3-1 CASSQRGDETQYF
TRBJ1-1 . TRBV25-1 CASSESRLFPTEAFF
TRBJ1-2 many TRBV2 CARGDRTNYGYTF
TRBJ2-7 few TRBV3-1 CASSQDRSGRGEQYF
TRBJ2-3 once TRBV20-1 CSARPTSGSGSTDTQYF
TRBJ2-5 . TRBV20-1 CSAKTSGRKETQYF
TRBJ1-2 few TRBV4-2 CASSHEVSGTGHPSF
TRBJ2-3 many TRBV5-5 CASSLPGSLDTQYF
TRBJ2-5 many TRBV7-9 CASSPRPGTSGRAGQETQYF
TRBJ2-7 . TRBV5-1 CASSLSGSATYEQYF
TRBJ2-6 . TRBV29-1 CSVENRGPSSGANVLTF
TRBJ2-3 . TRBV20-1 CSALTGGYTQYF